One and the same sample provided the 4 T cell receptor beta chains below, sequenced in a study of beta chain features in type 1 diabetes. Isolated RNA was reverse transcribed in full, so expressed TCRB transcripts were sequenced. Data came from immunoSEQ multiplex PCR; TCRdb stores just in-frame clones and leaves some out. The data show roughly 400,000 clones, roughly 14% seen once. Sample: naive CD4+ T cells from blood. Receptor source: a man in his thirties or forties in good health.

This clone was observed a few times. The CDR3 DNA is TGTGCCAGCAGCTTAACCTACGGGGCCGGGGAGCTGTTTTTT. It specifies CASSLTYGAGELFF. V usage is TRBV7-2 and J usage is TRBJ2-2, with D perhaps TRBD2 (5 bases). V shed 2 bases and J shed 6 bases, with 10 bases lying between them. Looked up from germline, CDR1 is SGHTA and CDR2 is FQGNSA. This CDR3 region has 14 residues.

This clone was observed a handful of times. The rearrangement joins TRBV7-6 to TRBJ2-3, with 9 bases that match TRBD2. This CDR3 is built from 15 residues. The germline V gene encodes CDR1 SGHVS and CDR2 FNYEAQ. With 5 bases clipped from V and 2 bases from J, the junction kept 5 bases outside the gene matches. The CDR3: CASSLGTSNTDTQYF. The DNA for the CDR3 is TGTGCCAGCAGCCTCGGGACTAGCAACACAGATACGCAGTATTTT. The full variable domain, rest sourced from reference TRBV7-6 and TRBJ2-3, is GAGVSQSPRYKVTKRGQDVALRCDPISGHVSLYWYRQALGQGPEFLTYFNYEAQQDKSGLPNDRFSAERPEGSISTLTIQRTEQRDSAMYRCASSLGTSNTDTQYFGPGTRLTVL.

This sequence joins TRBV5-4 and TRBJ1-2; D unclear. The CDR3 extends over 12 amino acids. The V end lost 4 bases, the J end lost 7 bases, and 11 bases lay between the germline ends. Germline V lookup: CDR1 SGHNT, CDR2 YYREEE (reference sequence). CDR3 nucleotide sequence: TGTGCCAGCAGCACCGAATTGAGTGGCTACACCTTC. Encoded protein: CASSTELSGYTF.

The CDR3 region has the DNA TGTGCCAGCAGCTTAGGGGGGACTACACGCTCCTACGAGCAGTACTTC. Translating gives CASSLGGTTRSYEQYF. V and J are TRBV7-2 and TRBJ2-7; 7 nucleotides agree with TRBD2. The J segment lost 0 bases and the V segment lost 1 base, leaving 6 bases of the junction unmatched. The CDR3 contains 16 residues. Germline CDR1 reads SGHTA; CDR2 reads FQGNSA.